The source of this TCR beta chain is a study of OX40 agonist ivuxolimab in advanced cancers. On the study more broadly: Patients in dose escalation had liver, melanoma, kidney or head and neck cancers. Treatment received earlier with anti-PD-1, anti-PD-L1 or anti-CTLA-4 agents was allowed, and more than 35% had some. Whole-study results and caveats: Clonal expansion from baseline to week 6 occurred in both CD4+ and CD8+ T cells. Some patients who did not respond also had low normalized T-cell clonal expansion.

The CDR3 spans 15 residues. Trimming took 0 bases from V and 6 from J; bases not matched to a gene: 4. Germline V gives CDR1 PRHDT, CDR2 FYEKMQ (reference sequence). This clone was seen ten or more times. What it binds is not known. Sequencing used immunoSEQ multiplex PCR; TCRdb keeps in-frame clones, though not all of them. The sample carries 15,000 to 25,000 clones, approximately 73% recorded once. The chain carries TRBV13 and TRBJ2-7; 11 nucleotides align to TRBD2. The origin of this receptor is an adult with an advanced solid tumor such as melanoma, head and neck, liver or kidney cancer. The sequencing used CD4+ or CD8+ T cells sorted from blood, collected in a trial of the OX40 agonist ivuxolimab. CDR3 region: CASSLGTSGGSEQYF. In DNA form, the CDR3 reads TGTGCCAGCAGCTTAGGTACTAGCGGGGGATCCGAGCAGTACTTC.